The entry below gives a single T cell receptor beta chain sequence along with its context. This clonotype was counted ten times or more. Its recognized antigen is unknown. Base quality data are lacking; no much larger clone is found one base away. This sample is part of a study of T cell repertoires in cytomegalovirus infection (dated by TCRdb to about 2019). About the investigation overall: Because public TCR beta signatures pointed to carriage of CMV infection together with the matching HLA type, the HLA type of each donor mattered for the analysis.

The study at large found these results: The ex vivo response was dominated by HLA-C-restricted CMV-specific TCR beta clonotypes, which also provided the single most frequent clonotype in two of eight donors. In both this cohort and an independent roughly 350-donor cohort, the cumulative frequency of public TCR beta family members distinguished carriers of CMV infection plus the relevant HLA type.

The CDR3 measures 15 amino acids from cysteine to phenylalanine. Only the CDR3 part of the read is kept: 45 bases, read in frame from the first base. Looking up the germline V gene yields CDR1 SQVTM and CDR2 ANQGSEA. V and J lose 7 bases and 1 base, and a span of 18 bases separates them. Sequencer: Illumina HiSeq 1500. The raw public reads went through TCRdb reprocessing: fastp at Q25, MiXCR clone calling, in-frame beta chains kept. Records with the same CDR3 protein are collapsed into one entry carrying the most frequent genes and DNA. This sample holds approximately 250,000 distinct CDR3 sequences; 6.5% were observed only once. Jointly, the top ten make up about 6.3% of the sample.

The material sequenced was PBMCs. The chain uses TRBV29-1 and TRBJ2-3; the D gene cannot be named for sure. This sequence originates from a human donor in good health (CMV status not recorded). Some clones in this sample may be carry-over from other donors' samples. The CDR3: CSALVERYRTDTQYF. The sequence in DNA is TGCAGCGCCCTAGTCGAAAGGTATCGCACAGATACGCAGTATTTT.